This entry concerns a single T cell receptor (beta chain). Antigen specificity is unknown. The data stem from a study of cytomegalovirus exposure and HLA in healthy donors. Study-level points and caveats: Within the approximately 130 validation repertoires, first-cohort TCR clusters tended to co-occur, according to a later analysis. Most sequenced TCRs were rare (though some public TCRs occurred in many donors). Some TCR beta chains (about 170 of them) were listed as cytomegalovirus-associated.

Repertoires were generated with immunoSEQ multiplex PCR, while TCRdb's copy carries only in-frame clones and drops some. Altogether roughly 300,000 clones are present, around 90% being singletons, with the ten largest covering about 1%. The TCR originated in a woman under 40 in good health and CMV-seropositive. The specimen was PBMCs.

Here the CDR3 DNA reads TGCGCCAGCAGTTCGCGGGGGAACTACGAGCAGTACTTC. Protein sequence: CASSSRGNYEQYF. V gene TRBV5-1 combines with J gene TRBJ2-7; 7 nucleotides align to TRBD2. The CDR3 covers 13 residues. CDR1 and CDR2 from the germline V gene are SGHRS and YFSETQ. V trimming: 5 bases; J trimming: 3 bases; junction bases outside the gene matches: 5. The whole variable domain, filled in from reference TRBV5-1 and TRBJ2-7, reads KAGVTQTPRYLIKTRGQQVTLSCSPISGHRSVSWYQQTPGQGLQFLFEYFSETQRNKGNFPGRFSGRQFSNSRSEMNVSTLELGDSALYLCASSSRGNYEQYFGPGTRLTVT.